The 27 T cell receptor beta chains listed next were all sequenced from one sample in a study of T-cell reconstitution after alpha-beta-depleted transplantation in children. Unique molecular identifiers were incorporated during preparation of the TCRbeta library. Each CDR3 protein gets one entry after TCRdb re-called the PCR reads with MiXCR. The table has about 600,000 distinct CDR3 sequences, under 25% seen once. The sequencing here drew on PBMCs, mostly from graft donor cells, taken 360 days after TCRalphabeta/CD19-depleted stem cell transplant. Receptors were obtained from a boy in the first two years of life who had a stem cell transplant for acute myeloid leukemia, so the T cells may come from the graft donor.

This clonotype was seen repeatedly, ten times or more. V is TRBV6-5 and J is TRBJ2-1, with D possibly TRBD2 on 7 matching bases. The germline gives CDR1 MNHEY, CDR2 SVGAGI. Trimming removed 5 bases at V and 3 bases at J, with 17 bases between. The CDR3 has 16 residues. CDR3: CASSQRGGLIYNEQFF. In DNA form, the CDR3 reads TGTGCCAGCAGTCAGAGGGGGGGGTTAATCTACAATGAGCAGTTCTTC.

V usage is TRBV6-5 and J usage is TRBJ2-1; 9 nucleotides line up with TRBD1. Germline assignment: CDR1 MNHEY and CDR2 SVGAGI. The CDR3 runs to 15 residues. Trimming removed 4 bases from V and 6 bases from J; junction bases left unmatched: 7. CDR3 coding DNA: TGTGCCAGCAGTTTGTTGGGACAGGGATTCAATGAGCAGTTCTTC. Residues: CASSLLGQGFNEQFF.

This clonotype was seen many times. V usage is TRBV12-3 or TRBV12-4 and J usage is TRBJ2-2; D not resolved. This CDR3 comprises 13 residues. Trimming left V 11 bases short and J 1 base short, with 11 bases between. CDR3 in amino acids: CAALGQNTGELFF. Written as DNA, the CDR3 is TGTGCCGCCCTTGGCCAGAACACCGGGGAGCTGTTTTTT.

Comments on this clonotype: This may arise from a read error, as a much more abundant clone is one base away. The chain employs TRBV7-2 and TRBJ2-3; 13 nucleotides agree with TRBD2. The CDR3 is 17 residues long. From germline, CDR1 is SGHTA and CDR2 FQGNSA. V was clipped by 6 bases and J by 6 bases; unmatched bases: 12. The CDR3 DNA sequence: TGTGCCAGCAGTAAGGGGACTAGCGGGACCCGCGGGGATACGCAGTATTTT. Its translation: CASSKGTSGTRGDTQYF.

Many counts were recorded for this clonotype. The chain uses TRBV5-1 and TRBJ1-5; weak D call: TRBD1 (6 bases). This CDR3 has 15 amino acids. The V end lost 3 bases, the J end lost 2 bases, and 12 bases lay between the germline ends. The V gene's germline CDR1 is SGHRS and CDR2 YFSETQ. The CDR3 is CASSWSGDGNQPQHF. In nucleotides, the CDR3 is TGCGCCAGCAGCTGGTCAGGGGATGGCAATCAGCCCCAGCATTTT.

CDR3 sequence reads: CASRIQGASRDTQYF. The CDR3 DNA is TGTGCCAGCAGAATCCAGGGGGCGAGTCGAGATACGCAGTATTTT. The J gene is TRBJ2-3, the V gene TRBV6-1; TRBD1 matches at 8 bases. CDR3 length: 15 amino acids. Per germline, CDR1 MNHNS and CDR2 SASEGT. Trimming took 6 bases from V and 5 from J; bases not matched to a gene: 10.

The chain employs TRBV5-1 and TRBJ2-3; D is perhaps TRBD2 (5 bases). The CDR3 contains 16 residues. Germline loops: CDR1 SGHRS, CDR2 YFSETQ. V lost 6 bases and J 0 bases, leaving 17 bases between the germline ends. The CDR3 DNA follows: TGCGCCAGCACCCCCGGGATAGGAGAGAGCACAGATACGCAGTATTTT. It encodes CASTPGIGESTDTQYF.

The chain combines TRBV9 with TRBJ2-5, with D tentatively TRBD1 or TRBD2 (5 bases each). This CDR3 spans 14 amino acids. Looked up from germline, CDR1 is SGDLS and CDR2 is YYNGEE. The V end was cut by 0 bases, the J end by 6 bases, with 12 bases between. CDR3 sequence: CASSVGGTGKTQYF. The CDR3 DNA reads TGTGCCAGCAGCGTAGGAGGGACCGGGAAGACCCAGTACTTC.

The chain has TRBV29-1 and TRBJ2-3; possible D gene TRBD2, 6 bases. The ends were cut back, 7 bases at V and 6 bases at J, with 26 bases in the middle. This CDR3 spans 16 amino acids. Germline CDR1 reads SQVTM; CDR2 reads ANQGSEA. CDR3 residues: CSGVVAAGFGPDTQYF. As DNA, the CDR3 is TGCAGCGGGGTCGTAGCCGCGGGGTTCGGCCCGGATACGCAGTATTTT.

This clonotype was counted between two and nine times. This sequence joins TRBV5-5 and TRBJ2-7; D call uncertain. CDR3 length equals 14 residues. Trimming took 3 bases from V and 3 from J, leaving 13 bases between them. Germline V gene lookup returns CDR1 SGHKS and CDR2 YYEKEE (reference sequence). CDR3 nucleotide sequence: TGTGCCAGCAGCTCTTCCCCCTTGGACTACGAGCAGTACGTC. Encoded protein: CASSSSPLDYEQYV.

V usage is TRBV20-1 and J usage is TRBJ1-2; a possible D gene is TRBD1 (5 bases). Germline CDR1 reads DFQATT; CDR2 reads SNEGSKA (reference sequence). This CDR3 is 14 amino acids long. CDR3 region: CRPLIGQGNYGYTF. CDR3 nucleotides: TGCAGGCCGTTGATTGGTCAGGGAAATTATGGCTACACCTTC.

This clonotype was observed a handful of times. The V gene is TRBV7-6, the J gene TRBJ2-1, with 12 bases fitting TRBD2. This CDR3 contains 16 residues. The germline V gene encodes CDR1 SGHVS and CDR2 FNYEAQ. V was clipped by 1 base and J by 4 bases; unmatched bases: 2. CDR3: CASSLGLAGEYNEQFF. The CDR3 DNA follows: TGTGCCAGCAGCTTAGGACTAGCGGGGGAGTACAATGAGCAGTTCTTC.

The table lists this clonotype with a few counts. The chain links TRBV7-9 to TRBJ2-5; the D gene could be TRBD1 or TRBD2 (5 bases each). CDR3 size: 14 residues. V lost 1 base to trimming and J lost 0 bases, with 6 bases between them. CDR1 is SEHNR and CDR2 is FQNEAQ in the germline V gene (reference sequence). The CDR3 sequence: CASSLGGYQETQYF. The CDR3 DNA reads as TGTGCCAGCAGCTTAGGGGGGTACCAAGAGACCCAGTACTTC.

In this sample, this clonotype turned up many times. The chain combines TRBV6-4 with TRBJ2-7, with D possibly being TRBD2 (6 bases). V was shortened by 10 bases and J by 0 bases, with 25 bases between the two germline ends. CDR1 and CDR2 from the germline V gene are MRHNA and SNTAGT. This CDR3 contains 17 residues. In DNA, the CDR3 is TGTGCCACCTTACATACTCGTCGCGGGGAGCACTCCTACGAGCAGTACGTC. The encoded protein is CATLHTRRGEHSYEQYV.

This clonotype appeared a few times. The chain joins TRBV20-1 to TRBJ2-3, with D possibly TRBD2 on 7 matching bases. V was shortened by 5 bases and J by 3 bases, with 27 bases between the two germline ends. The CDR3 runs 18 residues. Germline CDR1 and CDR2: DFQATT and SNEGSKA (reference sequence). CDR3 loop: CSAAPSLAVAGETDTQYF. The CDR3 DNA sequence: TGCAGTGCTGCCCCGTCGCTAGCGGTGGCAGGGGAAACAGATACGCAGTATTTT.

The CDR3 protein is CASSDPQWNRSNQPQHF. In DNA form, the CDR3 reads TGTGCCAGCAGTGACCCACAGTGGAATCGTAGCAATCAGCCCCAGCATTTT. J is TRBJ1-5 and V is TRBV6-1; D gene uncertain. CDR1 MNHNS and CDR2 SASEGT come from the germline V gene. The CDR3 is 17 residues long. Trimming stripped 3 bases from V and 0 bases from J, with 15 bases between.

J is TRBJ2-5 and V is TRBV28, with 9 bases fitting TRBD2. Germline values: CDR1 MDHEN, CDR2 SYDVKM. V gave up 3 bases and J gave up 7 bases; unmatched junction bases: 6. The CDR3 is 14 residues long. The CDR3 DNA reads as TGTGCCAGCAGTTTGACTAGCGGCCTTGGGACCCAGTACTTC. It yields the protein CASSLTSGLGTQYF.

This clonotype was recorded at least ten times. The chain uses TRBV6-5 and TRBJ2-2; perhaps TRBD1 as D (5 bases). Trimming stripped 2 bases from V and 4 bases from J, with 8 bases between. CDR3 size: 14 residues. Germline loops: CDR1 MNHEY, CDR2 SVGAGI. CDR3: CASSYDSLTGELFF. The CDR3 DNA reads TGTGCCAGCAGTTACGACAGTCTCACCGGGGAGCTGTTTTTT.

This clonotype was observed at least ten times. The chain recombines TRBV4-3 with TRBJ1-4, with D unclear. The germline V gene has CDR1 LGHNA and CDR2 YSLEER. The V end lost 3 bases, the J end lost 4 bases, and 9 bases lay between the germline ends. The CDR3 is made up of 14 amino acids. The CDR3, as DNA: TGCGCCAGCAGCCAGGTCTCCCTTAATGAAAAACTGTTTTTT. As protein: CASSQVSLNEKLFF.

V usage is TRBV28 and J usage is TRBJ2-1; no clear D gene. Germline values: CDR1 MDHEN, CDR2 SYDVKM. V lost 4 bases to trimming and J lost 10 bases, with 14 bases between them. The CDR3 length is 13 residues. The CDR3 reads CASSSPTAREQFF. CDR3 coding DNA: TGTGCCAGCAGTTCCCCGACGGCCAGGGAGCAGTTCTTC.

V gene TRBV18 combines with J gene TRBJ2-7, with D perhaps assigned TRBD1 or TRBD2 (6 bases each). Per the germline V gene, CDR1 is KGHSH and CDR2 is LQKENI. The V and J ends lost 2 bases and 2 bases respectively, with 19 bases between them. The CDR3 totals 17 residues. CDR3 DNA sequence: TGTGCCAGCTCACCATCGGGTAGGGGGGCTCTAGCCTACGAGCAGTACGTC. It encodes CASSPSGRGALAYEQYV.

This chain joins TRBV7-2 and TRBJ2-3; possibly TRBD1 or TRBD2 for D (7 bases each). Germline V gives CDR1 SGHTA, CDR2 FQGNSA. This CDR3 region has 13 residues. V was cut by 8 bases and J by 6 bases, with 15 bases left in between. For the CDR3, the DNA is TGTGCCAGCTGGGGAGGGGGCAGCGATACGCAGTATTTT. It codes for CASWGGGSDTQYF.

This clonotype has only a few counts. This chain links TRBV6-5 with TRBJ1-5, with D possibly TRBD1 on 5 matching bases. Looked up from germline, CDR1 is MNHEY and CDR2 is SVGAGI. V was trimmed by 1 base and J by 7 bases, leaving 8 bases between them. CDR3 size: 13 residues. The CDR3 loop is CASSYFTGQPQHF. The CDR3 coding sequence is TGTGCCAGCAGTTACTTCACAGGCCAGCCCCAGCATTTT.

The sample holds one count of this clonotype. The rearrangement links TRBV9 to TRBJ2-2; D gene ambiguous. V was cut by 0 bases and J by 6 bases, with 9 bases left in between. The V gene's germline CDR1 is SGDLS and CDR2 YYNGEE. This CDR3 contains 14 residues. This chain's CDR3 is CASSVVQRAGELFF. The CDR3, as DNA: TGTGCCAGCAGCGTAGTTCAACGGGCCGGGGAGCTGTTTTTT.

The sample holds many counts of this clonotype. V gene TRBV7-6 combines with J gene TRBJ2-5; tentative D call: TRBD1 (5 bases). V gave up 1 base and J gave up 4 bases, with 13 bases separating them. CDR3 length: 15 residues. Looked up from germline, CDR1 is SGHVS and CDR2 is FNYEAQ. This CDR3 reads CASSLELGAGETQYF. CDR3 DNA sequence: TGTGCCAGCAGCTTAGAGCTAGGGGCTGGAGAGACCCAGTACTTC.

In its sample, this clonotype was seen a few times. The chain has TRBV6-1 and TRBJ2-5; D could derive from TRBD1 or TRBD2 (6 bases each). V was cut by 5 bases and J by 5 bases, with 15 bases left in between. The CDR3 runs to 14 residues. The germline V gene encodes CDR1 MNHNS and CDR2 SASEGT. CDR3 sequence: CASSPRRGGETQYF. DNA of the CDR3: TGTGCCAGCAGTCCCCGACGAGGGGGGGAGACCCAGTACTTC.

The sample holds a few counts of this clonotype. The chain employs TRBV5-1 and TRBJ2-3; tentatively, D is TRBD2 (5 bases). The V gene lost 3 bases and the J gene lost 7 bases, with 9 bases spanning the gap. The CDR3 is 12 residues long. Germline loops: CDR1 SGHRS, CDR2 YFSETQ. The CDR3 DNA follows: TGCGCCAGCAGCTGGACTGGGAATACGCAGTATTTT. It is translated as CASSWTGNTQYF.